This TCR beta chain appears in the sequencing data of a study of shared clonotypes between healthy human individuals. Study-level findings and limits: Limited genetic and exposure-history diversity came from having few donors.

The CDR3 runs 15 residues. Looked up from germline, CDR1 is SGHRS and CDR2 is YFSETQ. V was clipped by 0 bases and J by 0 bases, with 7 bases between them. Every subset's genomic DNA went evenly onto several immunoSEQ plates. Sorted subsets were amplified in replicate PCRs using approximately 200 ng DNA, approximately 30,000 T cell genomes. Using immunoSEQ multiplex PCR, the repertoire was profiled, and TCRdb retains in-frame clones only, with some absent. This sample has some 2,000,000 clones, with 85% to 95% found just once. Partitioning of CD4+ cells yielded a CD45RA+ naive subset and a CD45RA-negative memory subset. As for this clone: Antigen: not known. This sample includes further DNA sequences coding for the same CDR3.

The chain combines TRBV5-1 with TRBJ2-1; D uncertain. The TCR comes from a man aged 18-30 years in good health. Sequenced material: naive CD4+ T cells sorted from blood. Documented subset: CD45RA+ positively selected. The CDR3 reads CASSLAGSSYNEQFF. The CDR3 region has the DNA TGCGCCAGCAGCTTGGCCGGATCCTCCTACAATGAGCAGTTCTTC.